This section outlines one TCR beta chain sequence together with its context. Its target is unknown. The data belong to a study of T cell responses to AZD1222 COVID-19 vaccine. Study-wide results and limits: CD4 TCRs associated with vaccination spanned spike, dominating at 160-218 and 743-854. Spike-specific TCR breadth and depth grew following two AZD1222 doses. Clonal diversity was possibly underestimated, and the donors were mostly white British, with more females.

The method was immunoSEQ multiplex PCR; TCRdb's version includes in-frame clones alone and lacks a portion of them. The repertoire consists of 100,000 to 140,000 clones, with around 90% occurring once and the leading ten covering roughly a fifth. Trimming took 4 bases from V and 4 from J, leaving 14 bases between them. Germline CDR1 and CDR2: SGHRS and YFSETQ. This CDR3 region has 14 residues. The sequence was collected from an adult in good health. This chain connects TRBV5-1 to TRBJ1-1, with TRBD1 as a possible D gene (5 bases). Sample: peripheral blood, taken on day 0 of AZD1222 vaccination. The CDR3 is CASSTGGGITEAFF. CDR3 coding DNA: TGCGCCAGCAGCACTGGCGGGGGAATCACTGAAGCTTTCTTT.